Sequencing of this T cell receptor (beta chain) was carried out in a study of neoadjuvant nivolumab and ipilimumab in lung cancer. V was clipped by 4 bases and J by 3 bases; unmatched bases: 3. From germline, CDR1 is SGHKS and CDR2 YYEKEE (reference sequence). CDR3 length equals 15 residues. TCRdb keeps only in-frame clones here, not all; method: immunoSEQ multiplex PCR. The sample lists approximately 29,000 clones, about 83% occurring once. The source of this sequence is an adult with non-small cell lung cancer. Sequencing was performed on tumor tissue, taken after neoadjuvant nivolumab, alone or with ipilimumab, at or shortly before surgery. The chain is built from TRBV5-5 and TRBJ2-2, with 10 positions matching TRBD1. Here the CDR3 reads CASSLGTGDTGELFF. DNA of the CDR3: TGTGCCAGCAGCCTAGGGACAGGGGACACCGGGGAGCTGTTTTTT.